This T cell receptor beta chain stems from a study of OX40 agonist ivuxolimab in advanced cancers. At the level of the study: Males comprised 70% to 85% of the group, whose mean age was approximately 60 years (range 23 to 79).

The V end was cut by 6 bases, the J end by 4 bases, with 18 bases between. The germline V gene has CDR1 MDHEN and CDR2 SYDVKM. The CDR3 spans 15 residues. Measured with immunoSEQ multiplex PCR; TCRdb has only the in-frame clones, and not every one. The sample records approximately 62,000 clones, nearly 90% being singletons. The sequence came from an adult with an advanced solid tumor such as melanoma, head and neck, liver or kidney cancer. The chain has TRBV28 and TRBJ1-1; D remains ambiguous. The sequencing used CD4+ or CD8+ T cells sorted from blood, collected in a trial of the OX40 agonist ivuxolimab. CDR3 sequence reads: CASRPWAAAGTEAFF. The CDR3 nucleotides are TGTGCCAGCAGACCATGGGCCGCCGCCGGCACTGAAGCTTTCTTT.